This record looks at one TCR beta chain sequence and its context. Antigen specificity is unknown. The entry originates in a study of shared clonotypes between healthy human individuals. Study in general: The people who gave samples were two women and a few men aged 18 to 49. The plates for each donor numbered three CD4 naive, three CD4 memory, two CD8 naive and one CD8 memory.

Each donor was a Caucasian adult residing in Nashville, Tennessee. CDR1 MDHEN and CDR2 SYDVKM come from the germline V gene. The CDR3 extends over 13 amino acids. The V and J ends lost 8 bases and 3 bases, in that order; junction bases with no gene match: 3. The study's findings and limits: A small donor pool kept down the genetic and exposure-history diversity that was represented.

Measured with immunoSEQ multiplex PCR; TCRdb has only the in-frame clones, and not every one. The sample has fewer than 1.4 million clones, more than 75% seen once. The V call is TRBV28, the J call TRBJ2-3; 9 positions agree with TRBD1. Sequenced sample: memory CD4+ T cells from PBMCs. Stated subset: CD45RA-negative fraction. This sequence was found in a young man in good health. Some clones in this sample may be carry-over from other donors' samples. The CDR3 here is CASRDRVTDTQYF. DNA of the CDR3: TGTGCCAGCCGGGACAGGGTAACAGATACGCAGTATTTT.